The 19 T cell receptor beta chains listed next were all sequenced from one sample in a study of CD8+CD57+ T cells in acquired aplastic anemia. By flow cytometry, patients selected for sequencing had shown an expansion of CD8+CD57+ cells. The TCR beta profiling, which covered VDJ combination and CDR3 sequence, was carried out using genomic DNA as the template. TCRdb re-derived calls from the reads in MiXCR, one entry per CDR3 protein. The data contain fewer than 200,000 distinct CDR3 sequences, about half of them seen just once; the ten biggest clones take up 13%. Sequencing used sorted CD4+, CD8+, or CD8+CD57+ T cells (not recorded which) from PBMCs. The receptors derive from a human donor with aplastic anemia.

J is TRBJ2-7 and V is TRBV14; D gene unclear. CDR3 length: 12 amino acids. In germline, CDR1 is SGHDN, CDR2 FVKESK. Between the trimmed V and J ends, which lost 5 bases and 0 bases, there was a span of 5 bases. CDR3 bases: TGTGCCAGCAGCTCCTTCTCCTACGAGCAGTACTTC. The encoded protein is CASSSFSYEQYF.

The chain couples TRBV10-3 to TRBJ1-2; D perhaps matches TRBD1 (5 bases). CDR3 length: 13 amino acids. V was trimmed by 11 bases and J by 4 bases, leaving 17 bases between them. Germline V gives CDR1 ENHRY, CDR2 SYGVKD. CDR3 coding DNA: TGTGCCGTTTCCAGGGACGGGGGCTATGGCTACACCTTC. Amino acid sequence: CAVSRDGGYGYTF.

V is TRBV5-3 and J is TRBJ2-5, with a tentative D call TRBD2 (5 bases). TRBV5-3 is known as an ORF, though its function is uncertain. The V gene lost 8 bases and the J gene lost 2 bases, with 13 bases spanning the gap. The CDR3 loop spans 13 amino acids. The CDR3: CASSPTKQETQYF. The CDR3 nucleotides read TGTGCCAGCAGCCCGACTAAACAAGAGACCCAGTACTTC.

Remarks on this clonotype: The CDR3 ends on some other residue instead of the conserved phenylalanine or tryptophan, so this is likely a read error. The DNA is omitted, as the CDR3 cannot be located on it reliably, and the CDR3 follows TCRdb's listing. The chain has TRBV10-3 and TRBJ2-2; TRBD2, the table's D call, lacks a check against the DNA. CDR1 is ENHRY, CDR2 SYGVKD, per germline. Inclusive of both ends, the CDR3 amounts to 16 amino acids. CDR3 sequence reads: CAISESRGEADGELFL.

The genes are TRBV2 and TRBJ1-1; D unresolved. Deletions cut 7 bases from V and 11 bases from J, with 20 bases between. This CDR3 region has 13 residues. Germline V gene data show CDR1 as SNHLY and CDR2 as FYNNEI. CDR3 bases: TGTGCCAGCACTGAGGGCCCCGGAGGGTGGGCTTTCTTT. Translated, it gives CASTEGPGGWAFF.

This clonotype was seen repeatedly, ten times or more. The chain combines TRBV9 with TRBJ2-2; tentatively, D is TRBD1 (6 bases). CDR1 is SGDLS and CDR2 is YYNGEE in the germline V gene. Trimming removed 4 bases at V and 7 bases at J, with 23 bases between. The CDR3 is 17 residues long. This chain's CDR3 is CASSLMTGTPPIGELFF. In nucleotides, the CDR3 is TGTGCCAGCAGCTTAATGACGGGGACACCGCCAATCGGGGAGCTGTTTTTT.

This clonotype was counted at least ten times. The rearrangement links TRBV7-9 to TRBJ1-3; 8 bases are a match to TRBD1. From germline, CDR1 is SEHNR and CDR2 FQNEAQ (reference sequence). CDR3 length: 15 amino acids. The V and J ends lost 5 bases and 0 bases, in that order; junction bases with no gene match: 3. The CDR3 loop reads CASSRTGLSGNTIYF. The CDR3 nucleotides read TGTGCCAGCAGCCGGACAGGGCTCTCTGGAAACACCATATATTTT.

In its sample, this clonotype was seen many times. The rearrangement uses TRBV9 and TRBJ2-3, with 8 positions matching TRBD2. The length of the CDR3 is 14 residues. Per the germline V gene, CDR1 is SGDLS and CDR2 is YYNGEE. J was trimmed by 11 bases and V by 0 bases; bases with no gene match: 8. The CDR3 region is CASSVDSSTSVQYF. The CDR3 bases are TGTGCCAGCAGCGTAGATAGTTCGACTAGCGTGCAGTATTTT.

The rearrangement joins TRBV20-1 to TRBJ2-7; D is tentatively TRBD1 or TRBD2 (5 bases each). The CDR3 sequence is 14 residues long. V was clipped by 5 bases and J by 2 bases, with 16 bases between them. Germline V gives CDR1 DFQATT, CDR2 SNEGSKA (reference sequence). CDR3 in amino acids: CSAHDRGATYEQYF. CDR3 DNA: TGCAGTGCTCACGACAGAGGGGCCACCTACGAGCAGTACTTC.

A single count supports this clonotype. V gene TRBV20-1 combines with J gene TRBJ1-6; D is unresolved. Trimming pared 0 bases from V and 5 bases from J, leaving 11 bases between. The length of the CDR3 is 15 residues. Per germline, CDR1 DFQATT and CDR2 SNEGSKA (reference sequence). The CDR3 DNA is TGCAGTGCTAGAGATCGCCAGCTAGATAATTCACCCCTCCACTTT. This encodes CSARDRQLDNSPLHF.

The chain has TRBV29-1 and TRBJ2-7; TRBD1 or TRBD2 may be the D gene (5 bases each). The CDR3 extends over 14 amino acids. V was cut by 3 bases and J by 0 bases, with 12 bases left in between. Germline CDR1 reads SQVTM; CDR2 reads ANQGSEA. The CDR3 nucleotides are TGCAGCGTTGAGGGGGATGGGGTCTCCTACGAGCAGTACTTC. This encodes CSVEGDGVSYEQYF.

This clonotype occurred many times. This chain links TRBV14 with TRBJ2-3; D is possibly TRBD1 (5 bases). V shed 3 bases and J shed 2 bases, with 9 bases lying between them. CDR1 and CDR2 from the germline V gene are SGHDN and FVKESK. This CDR3 is built from 14 residues. The CDR3: CASSQQQDTDTQYF. DNA for the CDR3: TGTGCCAGCAGCCAGCAACAGGACACAGATACGCAGTATTTT.

The chain employs TRBV30 and TRBJ1-1, with D possibly TRBD1 on 6 matching bases. The CDR3 extends over 13 amino acids. Between the trimmed V and J ends, which lost 4 bases and 3 bases, there was a span of 12 bases. The germline V gene encodes CDR1 GTSNPN and CDR2 SVGIG (reference sequence). In DNA, the CDR3 is TGTGCCTGGAACCAAGGGGGAGACACTGAAGCTTTCTTT. Protein: CAWNQGGDTEAFF.

The J gene is TRBJ2-3, the V gene TRBV11-1; 7 nucleotides line up with TRBD2. There are 13 residues in the CDR3. Trimming removed 4 bases from V and 5 bases from J; junction bases left unmatched: 3. CDR1 is SGHAT and CDR2 is FQDESV in the germline V gene (reference sequence). CDR3 residues: CASSSGRLDTQYF. The CDR3 DNA sequence: TGTGCCAGCAGCTCCGGGAGGCTAGATACGCAGTATTTT.

This clonotype occurred a few times. V and J are TRBV2 and TRBJ1-2; D not resolved. CDR1 and CDR2 from the germline V gene are SNHLY and FYNNEI. Between the trimmed V and J ends, which lost 3 bases and 2 bases, there was a span of 4 bases. The CDR3 consists of 12 residues. CDR3: CASSDSNYGYTF. The CDR3 DNA follows: TGTGCCAGCAGTGACAGCAACTATGGCTACACCTTC.

Concerning this clonotype: A read error may explain this, as a much larger clone is one base away. V is TRBV30 and J is TRBJ2-7; D remains unclear. Germline CDR1 and CDR2: GTSNPN and SVGIG (reference sequence). Trimming pared 2 bases from V and 7 bases from J, leaving 15 bases between. The CDR3 extends over 13 amino acids. The CDR3 is CAWSRVGLGEQYF. CDR3 DNA: TGTGCCTGGAGTCGAGTGGGCCTTGGGGAGCAGTACTTC.

This clonotype was recorded at least ten times. V usage is TRBV9 and J usage is TRBJ2-5; D could derive from TRBD1 or TRBD2 (5 bases each). The CDR3 runs 14 residues. Trimming pared 1 base from V and 1 base from J, leaving 8 bases between. CDR1 and CDR2 from the germline V gene are SGDLS and YYNGEE. CDR3 amino acids: CASSVSGRQETQYF. CDR3 DNA: TGTGCCAGCAGCGTATCGGGACGCCAAGAGACCCAGTACTTC.

As DNA, the CDR3 is TGTGCCACCAGTGATCATGGGACAGGCGAGACCCAGTACTTC. It specifies CATSDHGTGETQYF. This chain uses TRBV24-1 with TRBJ2-5; 8 nucleotides align to TRBD1. The germline V gene encodes CDR1 KGHDR and CDR2 SFDVKD. Losses at the gene ends were 3 bases for V and 5 bases for J; bases not matched to a gene: 4. This CDR3 comprises 14 residues.

This clonotype was counted a few times. The chain is built from TRBV7-3 and TRBJ2-7, with 9 bases fitting TRBD2. Germline trimming cut 5 bases from V and 2 bases from J; bases unmatched to any gene: 1. The CDR3 sequence is 13 residues long. CDR1 SGHTA and CDR2 FQGTGA come from the germline V gene. The CDR3: CASSRTSAYEQYF. CDR3 sequence (DNA): TGTGCCAGCAGCCGGACTAGCGCCTACGAGCAGTACTTC.